The following is a T cell receptor (beta chain) sequence with its context. These data are taken from a study of CD8+ T cells in alopecia areata. Overall study: Treated patients were given 5 to 10 mg oral tofacitinib twice daily.

Trimming cost V 6 bases and J 6 bases, with 20 bases left between them. Germline CDR1 is MNHEY and CDR2 is SVGAGI. This CDR3 region has 15 residues. Treatment described: oral pan-JAK inhibitor, 5-10 mg twice daily. Sequencing templates came from extracted RNA that was reverse transcribed into cDNA. The repertoire was sequenced with immunoSEQ multiplex PCR; TCRdb's copy has only in-frame clones and lacks some. The sample lists hundreds of thousands of clones; about 62% were seen once. The gene calls are TRBV6-5 and TRBJ1-2; D is possibly TRBD1 (6 bases). The sequence derives from a human donor with alopecia areata. The sequences come from CD4+ T cells sorted from blood, collected between weeks 51 and 52, from a patient treated with tofacitinib. CDR3 region: CASSPPWGLGDGYTF. CDR3 nucleotide sequence: TGTGCCAGCAGCCCTCCCTGGGGGCTGGGTGATGGCTACACCTTC.